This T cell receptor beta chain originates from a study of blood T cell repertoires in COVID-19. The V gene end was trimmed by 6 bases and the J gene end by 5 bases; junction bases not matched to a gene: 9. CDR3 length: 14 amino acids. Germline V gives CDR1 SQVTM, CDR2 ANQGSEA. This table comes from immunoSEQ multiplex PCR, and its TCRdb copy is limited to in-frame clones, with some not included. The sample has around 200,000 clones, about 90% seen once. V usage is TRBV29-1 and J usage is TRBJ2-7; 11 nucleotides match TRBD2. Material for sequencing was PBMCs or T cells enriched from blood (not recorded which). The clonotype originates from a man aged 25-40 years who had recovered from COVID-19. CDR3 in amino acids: CSVLLAGVSHEQYF. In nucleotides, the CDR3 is TGCAGCGTCCTACTAGCGGGGGTTTCCCACGAGCAGTACTTC.